Below, 9 T cell receptor beta chains from the same sample are listed, as sequenced in a study of T cells in Graves' hyperthyroidism and ophthalmopathy. RNA transcripts yielded amplified TCR beta CDR3 regions. First-round RT-PCR with HTBI primers amplified the TCR CDR3 region. TCRdb reanalysed the multiplex PCR reads using MiXCR and keeps one entry per CDR3 protein. The sample lists 300,000 to 350,000 distinct CDR3 sequences, 15% to 20% occurring once. The sequenced sample consisted of blood. Receptors were obtained from a woman aged 40 to 50 with Graves' ophthalmopathy.

This clonotype has a count of ten or more. V and J are TRBV20-1 and TRBJ2-3, with 11 bases that match TRBD2. The CDR3 is 16 residues long. Germline-derived CDR1 and CDR2 are DFQATT and SNEGSKA (reference sequence). The trim removed 1 base at V and 3 bases at J, leaving 6 bases unmatched. The CDR3 DNA sequence: TGCAGTGCTAGAGTAAAACTAGCGGGAGCGACAGATACGCAGTATTTT. Encoded protein: CSARVKLAGATDTQYF.

This clonotype was picked up many times. This sequence joins TRBV6-1 and TRBJ1-1; D possibly corresponds to TRBD1 (5 bases). The CDR3 is 15 residues long. Per the germline V gene, CDR1 is MNHNS and CDR2 is SASEGT. The V and J ends lost 6 bases and 4 bases respectively, with 18 bases between them. The CDR3 reads CASSWASGPGTEAFF. CDR3 coding DNA: TGTGCCAGCAGCTGGGCCTCGGGGCCTGGCACTGAAGCTTTCTTT.

This clonotype has ten or more counts. The chain links TRBV7-4 to TRBJ2-4, with D unresolved. The germline V gene has CDR1 SGHVT and CDR2 SQSDAQ. The CDR3 runs 14 residues. Trimming took off 3 bases at V and 6 bases at J, with 12 bases between the two ends. CDR3 region: CASSFRSVRNIQYF. The CDR3 DNA sequence: TGTGCCAGCAGCTTTCGGTCAGTTAGAAACATTCAGTACTTC.

This clonotype came up many times. This CDR3 reads CASRWSGTSTTETQYF. The CDR3 region has the DNA TGTGCCAGCAGATGGTCCGGGACTAGTACGACGGAGACCCAGTACTTC. The chain is built from TRBV28 and TRBJ2-5; TRBD2 agrees at 8 bases. Per the germline V gene, CDR1 is MDHEN and CDR2 is SYDVKM. Germline trimming cut 6 bases from V and 5 bases from J; bases unmatched to any gene: 14. The CDR3 is 16 residues long.

This clonotype was detected ten times or more. The chain recombines TRBV29-1 with TRBJ2-2, with 9 bases fitting TRBD1. The CDR3 is 12 residues long. Trimming removed 7 bases from V and 6 bases from J; junction bases left unmatched: 3. The germline CDR1 and CDR2 sequences are SQVTM and ANQGSEA. DNA for the CDR3: TGCAGCGCACAGGGGGCTGCCGGGGAGCTGTTTTTT. Its protein product is CSAQGAAGELFF.

This clonotype was counted ten times or more. The genes are TRBV27 and TRBJ2-5; D possibly corresponds to TRBD2 (6 bases). The germline gives CDR1 MNHEY, CDR2 SMNVEV (reference sequence). Trimming left V 4 bases short and J 5 bases short, with 14 bases between. The CDR3 extends over 14 amino acids. CDR3 loop: CASSSSRGMETQYF. The CDR3 DNA sequence: TGTGCCAGCAGTTCCTCCCGGGGGATGGAGACCCAGTACTTC.

This clonotype came up many times. The rearrangement uses TRBV11-2 and TRBJ2-2, with unresolved D. Trimming pared 2 bases from V and 7 bases from J, leaving 8 bases between. The CDR3 extends over 13 amino acids. CDR1 and CDR2 from the germline V gene are SGHAT and FQNNGV. The CDR3 reads CASSLNMGGELFF. In nucleotides, the CDR3 is TGTGCCAGCAGCTTAAATATGGGCGGGGAGCTGTTTTTT. Combining the CDR3 with reference TRBV11-2 and TRBJ2-2 gives the whole variable domain EAGVAQSPRYKIIEKRQSVAFWCNPISGHATLYWYQQILGQGPKLLIQFQNNGVVDDSQLPKDRFSAERLKGVDSTLKIQPAKLEDSAVYLCASSLNMGGELFFGEGSRLTVL.

The V call is TRBV6-1, the J call TRBJ1-5, with D perhaps matching TRBD1 (6 bases). There are 14 residues in the CDR3. Germline CDR1 MNHNS, CDR2 SASEGT. Trimming took 9 bases from V and 2 from J, leaving 14 bases between them. The CDR3 nucleotides are TGTGCCAGTCTACAAGGGGGAGGCAATCAGCCCCAGCATTTT. Translation gives CASLQGGGNQPQHF.

This clonotype was counted ten times or more. The chain employs TRBV6-1 and TRBJ2-6; 9 nucleotides agree with TRBD1. This CDR3 comprises 14 residues. Germline loops: CDR1 MNHNS, CDR2 SASEGT. V lost 4 bases and J lost 8; bases outside the gene matches: 3. CDR3 in amino acids: CASSGTGESNVLTF. The CDR3 DNA is TGTGCCAGCAGTGGGACAGGGGAATCCAACGTCCTGACTTTC.